The next 8 T cell receptor beta chains were all read from a single sample in a study of shared T cell receptors in the human thymus (dated by TCRdb to about 2021). To prepare the library, the immunoSEQ multiplex PCR assay was applied. Held by TCRdb, this immuneACCESS table contains in-frame sequences only and omits some clones. Under half of the omission traces to an unresolved V gene where checked; the cause of the rest is unknown. This sample gives more than 300,000 clones in total; roughly 94% of them show up just once. Roughly 0.02% of the sample belongs to the ten largest clones. The specimen was thymocytes. The receptors originated from a human donor.

This chain uses TRBV6-1 with TRBJ2-1; maybe TRBD2 (6 bases). Germline V gene lookup returns CDR1 MNHNS and CDR2 SASEGT. The CDR3 consists of 14 residues. The V end was cut by 6 bases, the J end by 5 bases, with 14 bases between. The DNA of the CDR3 is TGTGCCAGCAGCGGGAGCGGCCCGCACAATGAGCAGTTCTTC. Encoded protein: CASSGSGPHNEQFF.

The V gene is TRBV30, the J gene TRBJ2-2, with D uncertain. The CDR3 extends over 12 amino acids. Germline V gene data show CDR1 as GTSNPN and CDR2 as SVGIG (reference sequence). V was clipped by 5 bases and J by 4 bases, with 8 bases between them. The CDR3 nucleotides are TGTGCCTGGTCCCCTGGCACCGGGGAGCTGTTTTTT. It encodes CAWSPGTGELFF. The full variable domain, rest sourced from reference TRBV30 and TRBJ2-2, is SQTIHQWPATLVQPVGSPLSLECTVEGTSNPNLYWYRQAAGRGLQLLFYSVGIGQISSEVPQNLSASRPQDRQFILSSKKLLLSDSGFYLCAWSPGTGELFFGEGSRLTVL.

This chain links TRBV19 with TRBJ1-4; D unresolved. Germline assignment: CDR1 LNHDA and CDR2 SQIVND (reference sequence). V was shortened by 5 bases and J by 8 bases, with 18 bases between the two germline ends. The length of the CDR3 is 15 residues. The CDR3 DNA sequence: TGTGCCAGTAGTTCACGCCTCCTCAGGAGGGAAAAACTGTTTTTT. This translates into CASSSRLLRREKLFF.

The chain couples TRBV27 to TRBJ2-3, with D unclear. V was clipped by 4 bases and J by 2 bases, with 13 bases between them. The germline V gene has CDR1 MNHEY and CDR2 SMNVEV (reference sequence). This CDR3 has 15 amino acids. CDR3 loop: CASSSTELNTDTQYF. CDR3 coding DNA: TGTGCCAGCAGTTCGACGGAGCTCAACACAGATACGCAGTATTTT.

V gene TRBV6-1 combines with J gene TRBJ1-5, with D hard to call. Trimming left V 6 bases short and J 3 bases short, with 9 bases between. CDR1 MNHNS and CDR2 SASEGT come from the germline V gene. The CDR3 has 13 residues. The CDR3 nucleotides read TGTGCCAGCAGGGGGAAGGCCAATCAGCCCCAGCATTTT. This codes for CASRGKANQPQHF.

CDR3 sequence: CASSDPNSIKYQETQYF. In DNA form, the CDR3 reads TGCGCCAGCAGTGACCCGAATTCGATCAAGTACCAAGAGACCCAGTACTTC. This chain uses TRBV5-1 with TRBJ2-5; D is unresolved. Trimming pared 5 bases from V and 0 bases from J, leaving 20 bases between. The length of the CDR3 is 17 residues. Per germline, CDR1 SGHRS and CDR2 YFSETQ.

The J gene is TRBJ1-2, the V gene TRBV6-6; perhaps TRBD1 as D (5 bases). Per the germline V gene, CDR1 is MNHNY and CDR2 is SVGAGI (reference sequence). V was clipped by 2 bases and J by 1 base, with 11 bases between them. The CDR3 is 15 amino acids. The CDR3 coding sequence is TGTGCCAGCAGTTACCGGGACTCCGGTAACTATGGCTACACCTTC. Protein: CASSYRDSGNYGYTF.

V and J are TRBV27 and TRBJ2-7; 7 nucleotides line up with TRBD1. CDR1 is MNHEY, CDR2 SMNVEV, per germline (reference sequence). This CDR3 contains 14 residues. The V and J ends lost 7 bases and 5 bases, in that order; junction bases with no gene match: 11. For the CDR3, the DNA is TGTGCCAGCAACCCGGACAGGCAGGTCCACGAGCAGTACTTC. It specifies CASNPDRQVHEQYF.